Following are 10 T cell receptor beta chains from one sample sequenced in a study of cytomegalovirus exposure and HLA in healthy donors (dated by TCRdb to the late 2010s). The library relied on the immunoSEQ multiplex PCR assay. The table was pulled from immuneACCESS by TCRdb, which kept in-frame rearrangements only. Such tables lose some clones; where checked, under half of the loss comes from unresolved V genes, and the rest has no known cause. This sample is represented by more than 95,000 clones; around nine tenths of them were singletons. The ten largest account for about 4% of the sample. Sequencing input: PBMCs. These receptor sequences come from a man between 18 and 35 years old in good health and CMV-seropositive.

The rearrangement links TRBV5-4 to TRBJ1-1; 11 bases fit TRBD1. The CDR3 runs 16 residues. With V trimmed by 6 bases and J by 3 bases, 10 bases remained unmatched. Per the germline V gene, CDR1 is SGHNT and CDR2 is YYREEE (reference sequence). In DNA, the CDR3 is TGTGCCAGCACCCTGGACAGGGGGCGAATGTACACTGAAGCTTTCTTT. The encoded protein is CASTLDRGRMYTEAFF.

The chain is built from TRBV4-2 and TRBJ2-2, with 9 bases lining up with TRBD1. CDR3 length: 15 amino acids. V gave up 4 bases and J gave up 6 bases; unmatched junction bases: 6. CDR1 and CDR2 (germline): LGHNA, YNFKEQ. CDR3 in DNA: TGTGCCAGCAGCCTGACGACAGGGGGGCCCGGGGAGCTGTTTTTT. This translates into CASSLTTGGPGELFF.

This clone was observed once. This chain uses TRBV15 with TRBJ1-1; possible D gene TRBD1, 5 bases. The CDR3 is 14 amino acids. V dropped 5 bases and J dropped 3 bases, with 13 bases sitting between them. Germline V gene lookup returns CDR1 LNHNV and CDR2 YYDKDF (reference sequence). Written as DNA, the CDR3 is TGTGCCACCAGCCGGGGGGGGGAAGACACTGAAGCTTTCTTT. It specifies CATSRGGEDTEAFF. The full variable domain, completed using reference TRBV15 and TRBJ1-1, is DAMVIQNPRYQVTQFGKPVTLSCSQTLNHNVMYWYQQKSSQAPKLLFHYYDKDFNNEADTPDNFQSRRPNTSFCFLDIRSPGLGDTAMYLCATSRGGEDTEAFFGQGTRLTVV.

The rearrangement links TRBV6-1 to TRBJ1-3; the match to TRBD1 covers 10 bases. The CDR3 totals 14 residues. Losses at the gene ends were 7 bases for V and 3 bases for J; bases not matched to a gene: 3. The germline V gene has CDR1 MNHNS and CDR2 SASEGT. The CDR3 DNA follows: TGTGCCAGCAAAGGGACAGGGGTTGGAAACACCATATATTTT. Translating gives CASKGTGVGNTIYF.

J is TRBJ1-5 and V is TRBV6-1, with 7 bases aligning to TRBD1. Germline V CDR1 and CDR2: MNHNS, SASEGT. Trimming at V came to 1 base and at J to 2 bases, leaving 5 bases not matched to a gene. This CDR3 has 16 residues. The CDR3 loop is CASSEDRGGGNQPQHF. CDR3 nucleotides: TGTGCCAGCAGTGAAGACAGGGGAGGCGGCAATCAGCCCCAGCATTTT.

The V call is TRBV19, the J call TRBJ1-2, with D unclear. Germline CDR1 LNHDA, CDR2 SQIVND (reference sequence). The V gene lost 3 bases and the J gene lost 10 bases, with 15 bases spanning the gap. This CDR3 comprises 13 residues. DNA of the CDR3: TGTGCCAGTAGTATGTACGAGGGTTTAGACTACACCTTC. It is translated as CASSMYEGLDYTF.

J is TRBJ1-5 and V is TRBV2; D possibly corresponds to TRBD1 (5 bases). The germline CDR1 and CDR2 sequences are SNHLY and FYNNEI. This CDR3 has 16 amino acids. V shed 5 bases and J shed 0 bases, with 14 bases lying between them. As DNA, the CDR3 is TGTGCCAGCAGTTCACGGGGGACCCATAGCAATCAGCCCCAGCATTTT. It encodes CASSSRGTHSNQPQHF.

The rearrangement uses TRBV2 and TRBJ2-7; D is possibly TRBD1 (6 bases). Germline V CDR1 and CDR2: SNHLY, FYNNEI. CDR3 length: 15 residues. Trimming took off 6 bases at V and 3 bases at J, with 18 bases between the two ends. CDR3 amino acids: CASSPPDRQHYEQYF. The CDR3 nucleotides are TGTGCCAGCAGCCCCCCGGACAGACAACACTACGAGCAGTACTTC.

This chain links TRBV4-1 with TRBJ1-5, with D maybe TRBD1 (5 bases). The CDR3 is made up of 17 amino acids. V shed 4 bases and J shed 0 bases, with 16 bases lying between them. Germline loops: CDR1 MGHRA, CDR2 YSYEKL. The chain's CDR3 is CASSPGTRRYSNQPQHF. CDR3 in DNA: TGCGCCAGCAGCCCTGGGACTCGGAGGTATAGCAATCAGCCCCAGCATTTT.

The rearrangement uses TRBV5-4 and TRBJ2-3; a possible D gene is TRBD2 (6 bases). The CDR3 extends over 13 amino acids. CDR1 and CDR2 (germline): SGHNT, YYREEE (reference sequence). V was clipped by 1 base and J by 5 bases, with 8 bases between them. The CDR3 nucleotides are TGTGCCAGCAGCTTGCCCGGGGGAGATACGCAGTATTTT. Its translation: CASSLPGGDTQYF.